Listed below are T cell receptor beta chains from one sample, sequenced in a study of T cells in Graves' hyperthyroidism and ophthalmopathy. TCRdb itself ran the multiplex PCR reads through MiXCR, one entry per CDR3 protein. The sample consists of 250,000 to 400,000 distinct CDR3 sequences, roughly 13% of them appearing once. Specimen: blood. These receptors all come from a woman in her 40s with Graves' ophthalmopathy. Both conserved end residues are part of each CDR3. D genes are given only for firm matches. Some rows mark clone size as missing; the rest say once, few, many or name a class of expanded clone.

J: TRBJ2-7
V: TRBV7-2
size: NA
D: TRBD2
CDR3: CASSQYAGGPREQYF
DNA: TGTGCCAGCAGCCAATACGCGGGAGGGCCTCGCGAGCAGTACTTC

J: TRBJ2-1
V: TRBV7-9
size: many
D: NA
CDR3: CASSLAVDEQFF
DNA: TGTGCCAGCAGCTTAGCGGTGGATGAGCAGTTCTTC

J: TRBJ1-6
V: TRBV24-1
size: few
D: TRBD1
CDR3: CAPGQGAIKVDSPLHF
DNA: TGTGCCCCGGGACAGGGTGCGATTAAGGTCGATTCACCCCTCCACTTT

J: TRBJ1-2
V: TRBV19
size: many
D: NA
CDR3: CASSIRGDPYYTF
DNA: TGTGCCAGTAGTATCAGGGGCGATCCCTACTACACCTTC

J: TRBJ1-5
V: TRBV24-1
size: many
D: NA
CDR3: CATSGEVNQPQHF
DNA: TGTGCCACCAGTGGAGAGGTCAATCAGCCCCAGCATTTT

J: TRBJ1-1
V: TRBV12-3/TRBV12-4
size: many
D: TRBD1
CDR3: CASSPSGQGAGAFF
DNA: TGTGCCAGCAGTCCTTCGGGACAGGGGGCAGGAGCTTTCTTT

J: TRBJ2-7
V: TRBV2
size: many
D: NA
CDR3: CASKLSGGPTYEQYF
DNA: TGTGCCAGCAAACTCTCAGGGGGGCCCACCTACGAGCAGTACTTC

J: TRBJ2-1
V: TRBV2
size: many
D: TRBD2
CDR3: CASRGLAGGFEQFF
DNA: TGTGCCAGCAGGGGACTAGCGGGAGGGTTTGAGCAGTTCTTC

J: TRBJ1-1
V: TRBV6-4
size: few
D: NA
CDR3: CASSRQDGTEAFF
DNA: TGTGCCAGCAGTAGACAAGACGGCACTGAAGCTTTCTTT

J: TRBJ1-1
V: TRBV5-4
size: few
D: TRBD1
CDR3: CASRKTGSNTEAFF
DNA: TGTGCCAGCAGAAAGACAGGGAGTAACACTGAAGCTTTCTTT

J: TRBJ1-1
V: TRBV27
size: many
D: NA
CDR3: CASSLVGSNTEAFF
DNA: TGTGCCAGCAGTTTAGTGGGCTCGAACACTGAAGCTTTCTTT

J: TRBJ2-5
V: TRBV27
size: many
D: TRBD1
CDR3: CASSFGTGGETQYF
DNA: TGTGCCAGCAGTTTCGGGACAGGGGGAGAGACCCAGTACTTC

J: TRBJ1-2
V: TRBV20-1
size: NA
D: NA
CDR3: CSARDNPGYGYTF
DNA: TGCAGTGCTAGAGATAATCCAGGGTATGGCTACACCTTC

J: TRBJ2-2
V: TRBV10-3
size: many
D: NA
CDR3: CAISEARGTGELFF
DNA: TGTGCCATCAGTGAAGCTCGGGGCACCGGGGAGCTGTTTTTT

J: TRBJ2-1
V: TRBV20-1
size: many
D: TRBD2
CDR3: CSAERGSSYNEQFF
DNA: TGCAGTGCCGAGCGGGGGAGCTCCTACAATGAGCAGTTCTTC

J: TRBJ2-7
V: TRBV5-6
size: many
D: TRBD2
CDR3: CASSESWGGDGYEQYF
DNA: TGTGCCAGCAGCGAAAGTTGGGGGGGGGACGGCTACGAGCAGTACTTC

J: TRBJ2-1
V: TRBV10-2
size: many
D: NA
CDR3: CASRSAGAVYNEQFF
DNA: TGCGCCAGCAGAAGTGCGGGGGCCGTATACAATGAGCAGTTCTTC

J: TRBJ1-1
V: TRBV20-1
size: NA
D: TRBD1
CDR3: CSARGQGANEAFF
DNA: TGCAGTGCTCGAGGACAGGGGGCGAATGAGGCTTTCTTT

J: TRBJ1-4
V: TRBV19
size: NA
D: NA
CDR3: CASSMGRNEKLFF
DNA: TGTGCCAGTAGTATGGGTAGAAATGAAAAACTGTTTTTT

J: TRBJ1-1
V: TRBV4-1
size: few
D: NA
CDR3: CASSQERGFVNTEAFF
DNA: TGCGCCAGCAGCCAAGAACGGGGGTTCGTGAACACTGAAGCTTTCTTT

J: TRBJ2-1
V: TRBV6-1
size: many
D: NA
CDR3: CASSWTPGSRGNEQFF
DNA: TGTGCCAGCAGTTGGACCCCGGGATCAAGGGGCAATGAGCAGTTCTTC

J: TRBJ2-2
V: TRBV28
size: many
D: TRBD1
CDR3: CASSLPTGSNTGELFF
DNA: TGTGCCAGCAGCCTCCCGACAGGGTCAAACACCGGGGAGCTGTTTTTT

J: TRBJ2-2
V: TRBV27
size: NA
D: NA
CDR3: CASSLAITGELFF
DNA: TGTGCCAGCAGTTTGGCAATCACCGGGGAGCTGTTTTTT

J: TRBJ2-1
V: TRBV2
size: many
D: TRBD2
CDR3: CASIELAVGEQFF
DNA: TGTGCCAGCATTGAACTAGCGGTTGGAGAGCAGTTCTTC

J: TRBJ2-3
V: TRBV19
size: NA
D: TRBD2
CDR3: CASSLIAGARTDTQYF
DNA: TGTGCCAGTAGTCTAATAGCGGGGGCGCGCACAGATACGCAGTATTTT

J: TRBJ2-5
V: TRBV3-1
size: NA
D: NA
CDR3: CASSQDTNFQETQYF
DNA: TGTGCCAGCAGCCAAGATACCAACTTTCAAGAGACCCAGTACTTC

J: TRBJ2-5
V: TRBV2
size: many
D: TRBD2
CDR3: CASSGSGGETQYF
DNA: TGTGCCAGCAGTGGTAGCGGGGGGGAGACCCAGTACTTC

J: TRBJ2-7
V: TRBV28
size: many
D: NA
CDR3: CASSFLGPLYEQYF
DNA: TGTGCCAGCAGTTTTCTGGGACCGCTCTACGAGCAGTACTTC

J: TRBJ1-4
V: TRBV4-2
size: many
D: TRBD1
CDR3: CASSPGQENEKLFF
DNA: TGTGCCAGCAGCCCGGGACAGGAGAATGAAAAACTGTTTTTT

J: TRBJ2-1
V: TRBV6-6
size: many
D: NA
CDR3: CASSYSGDHEQFF
DNA: TGTGCCAGCAGTTACTCAGGGGACCATGAGCAGTTCTTC

J: TRBJ2-5
V: TRBV20-1
size: NA
D: NA
CDR3: CSASKGLPETQYF
DNA: TGCAGTGCTAGCAAAGGACTGCCGGAGACCCAGTACTTC

J: TRBJ2-2
V: TRBV20-1
size: few
D: NA
CDR3: CSARDRRKNTGELFF
DNA: TGCAGTGCTAGAGATCGACGGAAGAACACCGGGGAGCTGTTTTTT

J: TRBJ2-7
V: TRBV27
size: many
D: TRBD2
CDR3: CASSTRLAGVKQYF
DNA: TGTGCCAGCAGTACCAGACTAGCGGGGGTTAAGCAGTACTTC

J: TRBJ2-7
V: TRBV11-2
size: many
D: NA
CDR3: CASRVGGDYEQYF
DNA: TGTGCCAGCCGCGTCGGCGGAGACTACGAGCAGTACTTC

J: TRBJ2-3
V: TRBV2
size: many
D: TRBD2
CDR3: CASSEAGGGAIRTDTQYF
DNA: TGTGCCAGCAGTGAAGCGGGCGGGGGGGCCATCCGCACAGATACGCAGTATTTT